The 10 T cell receptor beta chains in this list originate from one sample, sequenced in a study of blood T cell repertoires in COVID-19. Some clones are missing from TCRdb's copy, which holds only in-frame ones; the method was immunoSEQ multiplex PCR. The data show around 58,000 clones, roughly 85% seen once. The sequenced material came from peripheral blood. The source of these receptors is a human donor in a cohort sampled during active COVID-19.

V gene TRBV5-4 combines with J gene TRBJ2-1, with 7 bases identical to TRBD2. This CDR3 is built from 12 residues. Germline CDR1 is SGHNT and CDR2 is YYREEE (reference sequence). J gave up 6 bases and V 4 bases, and 1 base lay outside the gene matches. CDR3: CASSLAANEQFF. DNA of the CDR3: TGTGCCAGCAGCCTAGCGGCCAATGAGCAGTTCTTC.

The chain carries TRBV29-1 and TRBJ2-7; 8 bases map to TRBD1. The V gene end was trimmed by 4 bases and the J gene end by 2 bases; junction bases not matched to a gene: 7. This CDR3 contains 14 residues. Per germline, CDR1 SQVTM and CDR2 ANQGSEA. In nucleotides, the CDR3 is TGCAGCGTTGGCCAGGGGGCGAGGACCTACGAGCAGTACTTC. Amino acids: CSVGQGARTYEQYF.

This clone appeared once. The chain combines TRBV19 with TRBJ1-2; 8 positions match TRBD1. Germline V gene lookup returns CDR1 LNHDA and CDR2 SQIVND (reference sequence). The CDR3 contains 14 residues. Trimming at V came to 5 bases and at J to 4 bases, leaving 6 bases not matched to a gene. The CDR3 DNA is TGTGCCAGTAGTCCACAGGGGGATCCCTATGGCTACACCTTC. Residues: CASSPQGDPYGYTF.

V is TRBV4-1 and J is TRBJ1-5, with a weak D call TRBD1 (5 bases). Germline V gene data show CDR1 as MGHRA and CDR2 as YSYEKL. Between the trimmed V and J ends, which lost 2 bases and 9 bases, there was a span of 14 bases. The CDR3 loop spans 14 amino acids. This CDR3 is CASSQLGGTGPQHF. Written as DNA, the CDR3 is TGCGCCAGCAGCCAATTGGGAGGGACGGGGCCCCAGCATTTT.

This chain connects TRBV7-9 to TRBJ1-2; maybe TRBD1 (6 bases). Germline CDR1 reads SEHNR; CDR2 reads FQNEAQ (reference sequence). Trimming shortened V by 5 bases and J by 3 bases, and 16 bases separated the two germline ends. This CDR3 has 15 amino acids. CDR3 loop: CASSRDTAGDYGYTF. CDR3 DNA sequence: TGTGCCAGCAGCCGGGACACGGCAGGGGACTATGGCTACACCTTC.

Regarding this clone: One end of the junction is discordant with germline, which a read error may explain. This rearrangement joins TRBV12-5 to TRBJ2-7; 11 bases are shared with TRBD1. CDR1 is LGHNT and CDR2 is FRNRAP in the germline V gene. There are 10 residues in the CDR3. CDR3 residues: CASGPDRGPF. Written as DNA, the CDR3 is TGTGCTAGTGGACCGGACAGGGGGCCCTTC.

V is TRBV7-8 and J is TRBJ1-2; a possible D gene is TRBD1 (5 bases). Trimming left V 9 bases short and J 8 bases short, with 16 bases between. The CDR3 runs 12 residues. Germline values: CDR1 SGHVS, CDR2 FQNEAQ. In nucleotides, the CDR3 is TGTGCCAGTGCAGCGGGGCTCGGGGGCTACACCTTC. This codes for CASAAGLGGYTF.

This clone was counted between two and nine times. V is TRBV5-1 and J is TRBJ2-2, with TRBD2 matching 9 bases. The CDR3 contains 16 residues. With 3 bases clipped from V and 0 bases from J, the junction kept 3 bases outside the gene matches. Germline V gives CDR1 SGHRS, CDR2 YFSETQ. The CDR3: CASSYLAGPNTGELFF. The CDR3 nucleotides read TGCGCCAGCAGCTACCTAGCGGGACCGAACACCGGGGAGCTGTTTTTT.

The chain recombines TRBV27 with TRBJ2-3; 7 bases are shared with TRBD1. Germline V gene lookup returns CDR1 MNHEY and CDR2 SMNVEV (reference sequence). Trimming cost V 1 base and J 2 bases; bases outside gene matches: 9. The CDR3 is 17 amino acids. The CDR3 region has the DNA TGTGCCAGCAGTTTATACCCGGGACAGTCTCCCACAGATACGCAGTATTTT. Protein sequence: CASSLYPGQSPTDTQYF.

This rearrangement joins TRBV6-6 to TRBJ1-6; 7 nucleotides line up with TRBD1. CDR1 is MNHNY and CDR2 is SVGAGI in the germline V gene (reference sequence). With V trimmed by 4 bases and J by 3 bases, 6 bases remained unmatched. This CDR3 contains 16 residues. The CDR3 region has the DNA TGTGCCAGCAGTTCCCAGGGGGGAATCTATAATTCACCCCTCCACTTT. Protein: CASSSQGGIYNSPLHF.